These T cell receptor beta chains were read from a single sample in a study of T cell responses to AZD1222 COVID-19 vaccine. Sequencing was performed with immunoSEQ multiplex PCR; in TCRdb, only in-frame clones are kept and a portion is missing. The sample consists of under 85,000 clones, about 88% of them appearing once. The source was peripheral blood, collected on day 0 of AZD1222 vaccination. The origin of the receptors is an adult in good health. The CDR3 runs from the conserved cysteine through the conserved F or W. Each record gives: J gene, V gene, clone size, D gene, CDR3 DNA, CDR3 protein. The D gene is left open where the match is weak. The listing skips clone size in some rows; elsewhere it reads once, few, many or a size class.

TRBJ2-3 TRBV11-2 . TRBD2 TGTGCCAGCAGCTGGCTAGCGGGGGGGAGGAGAACAGATACGCAGTATTTT CASSWLAGGRRTDTQYF
TRBJ1-1 TRBV15 . . TGTGCCACCAGCAGAGCCCAGAGGAACACTGAAGCTTTCTTT CATSRAQRNTEAFF
TRBJ1-5 TRBV19 . TRBD1 TGTGCCAGTAGTTCCCAGGGGGCCTGGTCCAATCAGCCCCAGCATTTT CASSSQGAWSNQPQHF
TRBJ1-2 TRBV5-4 few TRBD1 TGTGCCAGCAAAACGGGACAGACTAACTATGGCTACACCTTC CASKTGQTNYGYTF
TRBJ1-3 TRBV19 . . TGTGCCAGTAGTTCCCAGGGACTCAACACCATATATTTT CASSSQGLNTIYF
TRBJ1-2 TRBV7-2 . . TGTGCCAGCAGCCCAGGGGCGTTAAACTATGGCTACACCTTC CASSPGALNYGYTF
TRBJ2-3 TRBV5-1 . . TGCGCCAGCAGCTTTGTTAGCGGAGACACAGATACGCAGTATTTT CASSFVSGDTDTQYF
TRBJ2-5 TRBV28 . . TGTGCCATCGGGACTTTACAAGAGACCCAGTACTTC CAIGTLQETQYF
TRBJ2-2 TRBV21-1 . . TGTGCCAGCAGCATTCAAAGGGCTTTCCGAGCCGGGGAGCTGTTTTTT CASSIQRAFRAGELFF
TRBJ1-6 TRBV7-2 . . TGTGCCAGCAGCTCCTCGACCAATTCACCCCTCCACTTT CASSSSTNSPLHF